Below are 5 T cell receptor beta chains sequenced from a single sample in a study of blood T cell repertoires in COVID-19. Clones were read by immunoSEQ multiplex PCR, and TCRdb kept only the in-frame ones, dropping some. The sample lists 35,000 to 50,000 clones; 75% to 90% were seen once. The sample was peripheral blood. These receptor sequences come from a woman aged 40 to 50 with acute or convalescent COVID-19.

This rearrangement joins TRBV7-8 to TRBJ1-1; D unresolved. CDR1 is SGHVS, CDR2 FQNEAQ, per germline. The CDR3 spans 14 residues. V was clipped by 5 bases and J by 1 base, with 11 bases between them. This chain's CDR3 is CASSPARGNTEAFF. The CDR3 region has the DNA TGTGCCAGCAGCCCCGCTCGGGGGAACACTGAAGCTTTCTTT.

V gene TRBV18 combines with J gene TRBJ2-1, with 12 bases that match TRBD1. J lost 7 bases, V lost 2 bases, and 9 bases had no gene match. Germline V gene lookup returns CDR1 KGHSH and CDR2 LQKENI. The CDR3 covers 17 residues. CDR3 sequence reads: CASSPETGQGALNEQFF. The CDR3 nucleotides are TGTGCCAGCTCACCAGAAACGGGACAGGGGGCGCTGAATGAGCAGTTCTTC.

A single count supports this clone. The rearrangement uses TRBV19 and TRBJ1-4, with 7 bases that match TRBD1. CDR1 is LNHDA and CDR2 is SQIVND in the germline V gene (reference sequence). J gave up 7 bases and V 6 bases, and 8 bases lay outside the gene matches. This CDR3 has 14 residues. The CDR3 DNA reads TGTGCCAGTAGACAACAGGGGAGTACTGAAAAACTGTTTTTT. Its translation: CASRQQGSTEKLFF.

V gene TRBV2 combines with J gene TRBJ1-4; 8 bases map to TRBD1. The CDR3 loop spans 13 amino acids. V was pared by 7 bases and J by 7 bases, with 5 bases of the junction left unmatched. The germline V gene has CDR1 SNHLY and CDR2 FYNNEI. CDR3 in amino acids: CASKGTGGEKLFF. CDR3 coding DNA: TGTGCCAGCAAGGGGACAGGTGGTGAAAAACTGTTTTTT.

This chain joins TRBV27 and TRBJ2-7, with D maybe TRBD1 (5 bases). With 7 bases removed from V and 0 bases from J, the gap between germline ends came to 16 bases. CDR1 is MNHEY, CDR2 SMNVEV, per germline (reference sequence). This CDR3 is 15 amino acids long. CDR3 protein: CASIVVGPSSYEQYF. The CDR3 region has the DNA TGTGCCAGCATCGTAGTGGGGCCAAGCTCCTACGAGCAGTACTTC.